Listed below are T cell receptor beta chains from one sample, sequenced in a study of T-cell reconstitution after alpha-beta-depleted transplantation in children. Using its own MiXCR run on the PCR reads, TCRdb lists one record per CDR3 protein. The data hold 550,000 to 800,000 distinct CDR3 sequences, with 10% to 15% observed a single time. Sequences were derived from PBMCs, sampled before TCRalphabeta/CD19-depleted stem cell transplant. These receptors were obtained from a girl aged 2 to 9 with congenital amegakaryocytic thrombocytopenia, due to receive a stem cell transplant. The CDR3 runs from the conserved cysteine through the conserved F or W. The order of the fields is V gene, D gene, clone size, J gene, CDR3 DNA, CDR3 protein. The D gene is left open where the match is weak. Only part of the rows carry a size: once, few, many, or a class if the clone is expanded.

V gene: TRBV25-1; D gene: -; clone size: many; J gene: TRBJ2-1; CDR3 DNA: TGTGCCAGCAGTGGCTTATTGCAGTTCTTC; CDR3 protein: CASSGLLQFF
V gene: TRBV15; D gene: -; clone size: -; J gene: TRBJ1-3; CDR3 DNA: TGTGCCACCAGCAGAGATTTGGTCTCTGGAAACACCATATATTTT; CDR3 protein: CATSRDLVSGNTIYF
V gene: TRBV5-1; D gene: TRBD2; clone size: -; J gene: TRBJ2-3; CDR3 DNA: TGCGCCAGCAGTGGCGGGAGAGTAGCAGATACGCAGTATTTT; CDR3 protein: CASSGGRVADTQYF
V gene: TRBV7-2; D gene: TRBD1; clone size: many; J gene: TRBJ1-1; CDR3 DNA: TGTGCCAGCAGCATAGCGACAGGGGCTGAAGCTTTCTTT; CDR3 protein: CASSIATGAEAFF
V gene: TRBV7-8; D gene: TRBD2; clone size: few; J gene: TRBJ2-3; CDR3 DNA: TGTGCCAGCAGCGTTATGGGAGGGCCTTCAGCAGATACGCAGTATTTT; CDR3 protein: CASSVMGGPSADTQYF
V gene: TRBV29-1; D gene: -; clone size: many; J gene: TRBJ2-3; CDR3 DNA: TGCAGCGTTGAAGATGGGTCTAGAGGAGATACGCAGTATTTT; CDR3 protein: CSVEDGSRGDTQYF
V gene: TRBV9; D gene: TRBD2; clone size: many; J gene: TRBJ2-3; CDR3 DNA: TGTGCCAGCAGCAAGGGACTAGCGGGAAGGAAGACAGATACGCAGTATTTT; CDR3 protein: CASSKGLAGRKTDTQYF
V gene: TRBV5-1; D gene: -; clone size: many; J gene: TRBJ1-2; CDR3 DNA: TGTGCCAGCAGCTTGGACCGAGGCGGCTACACCTTC; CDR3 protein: CASSLDRGGYTF
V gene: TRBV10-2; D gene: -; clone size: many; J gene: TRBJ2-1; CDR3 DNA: TGCGCCAGCAGTGGGTTGGAGGGGGGGGTAGATGAGCAGTTCTTC; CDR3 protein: CASSGLEGGVDEQFF
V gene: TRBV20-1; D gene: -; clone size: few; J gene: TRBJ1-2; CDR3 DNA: TGCAGTGCTAGAGACCTGAATCGGGGGAACTATGGCTACACCTTC; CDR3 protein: CSARDLNRGNYGYTF
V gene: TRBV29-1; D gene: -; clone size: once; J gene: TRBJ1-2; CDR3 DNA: TGCAGCGTGGTCCAGTACCAGGCCTTAGGGGGCTACACCTTC; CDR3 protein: CSVVQYQALGGYTF
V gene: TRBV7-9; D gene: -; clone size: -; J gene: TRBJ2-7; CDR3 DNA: TGTGCCAGCAGCACCCGGGACCTTCGGCACGAGCAGTACTTC; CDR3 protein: CASSTRDLRHEQYF
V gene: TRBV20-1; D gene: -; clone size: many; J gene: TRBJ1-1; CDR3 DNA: TGCAGTGCTAGAGATGTGGCCGCTTTCTTT; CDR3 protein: CSARDVAAFF
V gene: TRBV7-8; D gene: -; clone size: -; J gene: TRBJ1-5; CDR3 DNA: TGTGCCAGCAGCCTGGGGACGTATCAGCCCCAGCATTTT; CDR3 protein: CASSLGTYQPQHF
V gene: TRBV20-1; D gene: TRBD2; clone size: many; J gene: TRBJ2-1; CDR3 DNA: TGCAGTGCTAGCGTCACTAGCGGATACAATGAGCAGTTCTTC; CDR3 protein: CSASVTSGYNEQFF
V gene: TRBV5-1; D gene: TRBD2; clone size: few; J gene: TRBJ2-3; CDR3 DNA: TGCGCCAGCAGCCCGCTGGTGACTAGCGGGAGAGCAGATACGCAGTATTTT; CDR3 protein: CASSPLVTSGRADTQYF
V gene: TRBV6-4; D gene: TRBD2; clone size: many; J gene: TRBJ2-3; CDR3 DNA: TGTGCCAGCAGTGACGGACTAGCGGGAGGGCCCTTCTCGCCAGATACGCAGTATTTT; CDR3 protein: CASSDGLAGGPFSPDTQYF
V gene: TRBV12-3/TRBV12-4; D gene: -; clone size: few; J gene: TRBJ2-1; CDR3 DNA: TGTGCCATCGGGTGGGGGTATGGCCGCGACAATGAGCAGTTCTTC; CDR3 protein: CAIGWGYGRDNEQFF
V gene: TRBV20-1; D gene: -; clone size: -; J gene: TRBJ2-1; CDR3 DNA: TGCAGTGCTAGAGATCTTGGGCGTTTAAGCTCCTACAATGAGCAGTTCTTC; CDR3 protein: CSARDLGRLSSYNEQFF
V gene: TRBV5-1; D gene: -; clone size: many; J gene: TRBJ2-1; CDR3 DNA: TGCGCCAGCAGCTTGGAAGGACTTACATACAATGAGCAGTTCTTC; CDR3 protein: CASSLEGLTYNEQFF
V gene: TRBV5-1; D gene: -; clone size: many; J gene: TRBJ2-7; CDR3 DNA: TGCGCCAGCAGAGTGGGGGACATGTTAGACTACGAGCAGTACTTC; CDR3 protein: CASRVGDMLDYEQYF
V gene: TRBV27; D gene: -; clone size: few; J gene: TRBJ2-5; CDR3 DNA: TGTGCCAGCAGGCTATACGCCCACTTGGGGGGAGAGACCCAGTACTTC; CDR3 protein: CASRLYAHLGGETQYF
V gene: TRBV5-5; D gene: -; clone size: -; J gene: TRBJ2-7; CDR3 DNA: TGTGCCAGCGAAAGTCGGAGGGGCCCGTCCTACGAGCAGTACTTC; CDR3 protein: CASESRRGPSYEQYF
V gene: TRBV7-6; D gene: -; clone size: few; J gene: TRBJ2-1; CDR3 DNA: TGTGCCAGCAGCTCTCAAGGCAACCGGGTGTTTGAGCAGTTCTTC; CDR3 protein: CASSSQGNRVFEQFF
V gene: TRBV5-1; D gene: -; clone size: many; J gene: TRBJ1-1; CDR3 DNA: TGCGCCAGCAGCTTGGCGGCAGCCGAGAACACTGAAGCTTTCTTT; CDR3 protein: CASSLAAAENTEAFF
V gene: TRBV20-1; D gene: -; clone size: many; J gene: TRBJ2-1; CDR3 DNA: TGCAGTGCTAGAGATCTGCTCGTAATCAATGAGCAGTTCTTC; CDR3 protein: CSARDLLVINEQFF
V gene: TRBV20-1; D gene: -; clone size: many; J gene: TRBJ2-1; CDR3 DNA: TGCAGTGCTAGCTCTAGCAGAAGAACCCAGTTCTTC; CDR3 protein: CSASSSRRTQFF
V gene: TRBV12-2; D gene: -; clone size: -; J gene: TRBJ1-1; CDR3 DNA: TGTGCAAGTCGCTTACTTCACCCGGAGGGATTGAACACTGAAGCTTTCTTT; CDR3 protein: CASRLLHPEGLNTEAFF
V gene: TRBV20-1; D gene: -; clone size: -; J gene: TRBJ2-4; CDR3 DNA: TGCAGTGCTAGAGCGGAAGACGACGGGAGCAAAAACATTCAGTACTTC; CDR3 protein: CSARAEDDGSKNIQYF
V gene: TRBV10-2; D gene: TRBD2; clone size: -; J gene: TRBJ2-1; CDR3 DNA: TGCGCCAGCAGGGGGTCGCGGGAGGGTCAGCAGTTCTTC; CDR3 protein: CASRGSREGQQFF